These 3 T cell receptor beta chains came from one sample sequenced in a study of T cell responses to AZD1222 COVID-19 vaccine. Using immunoSEQ multiplex PCR, the repertoire was profiled, and TCRdb retains in-frame clones only, with some absent. Of 150,000 to 180,000 clones listed, approximately 90% were seen once; the top ten hold about 1.6%. The source was peripheral blood, collected 28 days after the second AZD1222 dose. The source of these receptors is an adult who received the AZD1222 COVID-19 vaccine.

CDR3 DNA sequence: TGTGCCAGCAGTTTGGCAGATACGCAGTATTTT. Translation gives CASSLADTQYF. The chain carries TRBV12-3 or TRBV12-4 and TRBJ2-3; D remains unclear. V lost 3 bases, J lost 4 bases, and 2 bases lay in between. The CDR3 totals 11 residues.

J is TRBJ2-3 and V is TRBV19, with a weak D call TRBD2 (5 bases). CDR1 LNHDA and CDR2 SQIVND come from the germline V gene (reference sequence). The CDR3 contains 13 residues. The V and J ends lost 6 bases and 3 bases respectively, with 10 bases between them. CDR3 DNA sequence: TGTGCCAGTAGCCACCTAGCTACAGATACGCAGTATTTT. It translates to CASSHLATDTQYF. Full variable domain (rest looked up from reference TRBV19 and TRBJ2-3): DGGITQSPKYLFRKEGQNVTLSCEQNLNHDAMYWYRQDPGQGLRLIYYSQIVNDFQKGDIAEGYSVSREKKESFPLTVTSAQKNPTAFYLCASSHLATDTQYFGPGTRLTVL.

The chain joins TRBV11-2 to TRBJ2-7; TRBD2 aligns across 13 bases. V shed 7 bases, J shed 6 bases, and the junction held 12 bases outside the gene matches. Germline CDR1 SGHAT, CDR2 FQNNGV. CDR3 length equals 16 residues. The CDR3 is CASNFGLAGARGEQYF. In DNA form, the CDR3 reads TGTGCCAGCAACTTCGGACTAGCGGGAGCACGGGGCGAGCAGTACTTC.